The 30 T cell receptor beta chains in this list originate from one sample, sequenced in a study of siplizumab effects on memory and regulatory T cells. Some clones are missing from TCRdb's copy, which holds only in-frame ones; the method was immunoSEQ multiplex PCR. The data show about 100,000 clones, around 93% seen once. Sequencing input: non-Treg CD4+ T cells sorted from blood. Receptors were obtained from a human donor in good health.

V gene TRBV19 combines with J gene TRBJ2-7; the D is unclear. V lost 4 bases and J 6 bases, leaving 7 bases between the germline ends. Looked up from germline, CDR1 is LNHDA and CDR2 is SQIVND (reference sequence). The CDR3 is made up of 11 amino acids. Written as DNA, the CDR3 is TGTGCCAGTAGTAGCGCTCGCGAGCAGTACTTC. Its translation is CASSSAREQYF.

CDR3 nucleotides: TGTGCCAGCAGCCCTCGTACGGCGAGCGAGCAGTACTTC. It specifies CASSPRTASEQYF. The chain carries TRBV21-1 and TRBJ2-7. TRBV21-1 represents a pseudogene. The length of the CDR3 is 13 residues.

The chain carries TRBV7-3 and TRBJ2-1, with D perhaps matching TRBD2 (5 bases). This CDR3 has 16 residues. V gave up 3 bases and J gave up 2 bases, with 14 bases separating them. In germline, CDR1 is SGHTA, CDR2 FQGTGA. This CDR3 is CASSLRAAGTYNEQFF. The CDR3 nucleotides read TGTGCCAGCAGCTTGAGGGCGGCGGGTACCTACAATGAGCAGTTCTTC.

CDR3 DNA sequence: TGTGCCAGCAGTGAACCGGGAGGCACAGATACGCAGTATTTT. Protein product: CASSEPGGTDTQYF. The V call is TRBV6-1, the J call TRBJ2-3, with TRBD2 as a possible D gene (6 bases). The CDR3 covers 14 residues. V shed 2 bases and J shed 1 base, with 7 bases lying between them. CDR1 is MNHNS and CDR2 is SASEGT in the germline V gene.

The chain is built from TRBV6-1 and TRBJ1-1; a possible D gene is TRBD1 (5 bases). Germline CDR1 reads MNHNS; CDR2 reads SASEGT. V lost 6 bases and J 0 bases, leaving 14 bases between the germline ends. This CDR3 region has 15 residues. CDR3 loop: CASRAWTPMNTEAFF. As DNA, the CDR3 is TGTGCCAGCAGAGCTTGGACACCGATGAACACTGAAGCTTTCTTT.

The chain carries TRBV7-2 and TRBJ2-1; TRBD2 agrees at 9 bases. CDR3 length equals 17 residues. Looked up from germline, CDR1 is SGHTA and CDR2 is FQGNSA. The trim removed 1 base at V and 9 bases at J, leaving 13 bases unmatched. The chain's CDR3 is CASSLVGVRAGGGEQFF. CDR3 DNA sequence: TGTGCCAGCAGCTTAGTAGGTGTGAGAGCGGGAGGAGGTGAGCAGTTCTTC.

This chain joins TRBV5-4 and TRBJ2-3; D is undetermined. This CDR3 has 12 amino acids. V lost 4 bases and J lost 7, with 10 bases in between. CDR1 is SGHNT, CDR2 YYREEE, per germline (reference sequence). Here the CDR3 reads CASSLFLNTQYF. The CDR3 DNA reads TGTGCCAGCAGCCTGTTCCTAAATACGCAGTATTTT.

The rearrangement joins TRBV7-9 to TRBJ1-2; TRBD1 matches 9 bases. CDR1 and CDR2 from the germline V gene are SEHNR and FQNEAQ (reference sequence). The CDR3 has 16 amino acids. The ends lost 5 bases at V and 8 bases at J; junction bases unmatched: 15. Written as DNA, the CDR3 is TGTGCCAGCAGCAAGTCCGCGTCACAGGGGGCCGGGGGCTACACCTTC. Its translation is CASSKSASQGAGGYTF.

V usage is TRBV7-6 and J usage is TRBJ2-2; 9 positions agree with TRBD2. V gave up 5 bases and J gave up 2 bases; unmatched junction bases: 9. CDR3 length: 17 residues. CDR1 and CDR2 from the germline V gene are SGHVS and FNYEAQ. The DNA for the CDR3 is TGTGCCAGCAGCGCTCCTAGCGGGAAATTCAACACCGGGGAGCTGTTTTTT. It encodes CASSAPSGKFNTGELFF.

The chain combines TRBV19 with TRBJ2-7; TRBD2 matches at 11 bases. The ends lost 5 bases at V and 3 bases at J; junction bases unmatched: 9. The germline V gene has CDR1 LNHDA and CDR2 SQIVND (reference sequence). This CDR3 region has 16 residues. Written as DNA, the CDR3 is TGTGCCAGTAGTTCGGAGACTAGCGGGAACATCTACGAGCAGTACTTC. As protein: CASSSETSGNIYEQYF. Combining the CDR3 with reference TRBV19 and TRBJ2-7 gives the whole variable domain DGGITQSPKYLFRKEGQNVTLSCEQNLNHDAMYWYRQDPGQGLRLIYYSQIVNDFQKGDIAEGYSVSREKKESFPLTVTSAQKNPTAFYLCASSSETSGNIYEQYFGPGTRLTVT.

This clone has more than one count but fewer than ten. The chain is built from TRBV29-1 and TRBJ1-2; 8 bases fit TRBD1. Trimming cost V 4 bases and J 5 bases; bases outside gene matches: 6. The CDR3 has 13 residues. Germline V gene sequence: CDR1 SQVTM, CDR2 ANQGSEA. The CDR3 DNA reads as TGCAGCGTTGTGTCGGGACAGGAGTATGGCTACACCTTC. As protein: CSVVSGQEYGYTF.

J is TRBJ2-1 and V is TRBV5-4; either TRBD1 or TRBD2 may fit D (5 bases each). Germline CDR1 and CDR2: SGHNT and YYREEE (reference sequence). The CDR3 totals 16 residues. The V end lost 4 bases, the J end lost 1 base, and 15 bases lay between the germline ends. The CDR3 sequence: CASSVDGTRSYNEQFF. The CDR3 DNA sequence: TGTGCCAGCAGCGTCGACGGGACCCGATCCTACAATGAGCAGTTCTTC. The variable domain in full, with the rest retrieved from reference TRBV5-4 and TRBJ2-1, is ETGVTQSPTHLIKTRGQQVTLRCSSQSGHNTVSWYQQALGQGPQFIFQYYREEENGRGNFPPRFSGLQFPNYSSELNVNALELDDSALYLCASSVDGTRSYNEQFFGPGTRLTVL.

CDR3 protein: CASGPNTDTQYF. CDR3 DNA: TGTGCCAGCGGACCTAACACAGATACGCAGTATTTT. The genes are TRBV25-1 and TRBJ2-3; D remains unclear. This CDR3 is 12 amino acids long. Germline-derived CDR1 and CDR2 are MGHDK and SYGVNS. V was cut by 8 bases and J by 2 bases, with 8 bases left in between. Supplemented by reference TRBV25-1 and TRBJ2-3, the full variable domain reads EADIYQTPRYLVIGTGKKITLECSQTMGHDKMYWYQQDPGMELHLIHYSYGVNSTEKGDLSSESTVSRIRTEHFPLTLESARPSHTSQYLCASGPNTDTQYFGPGTRLTVL.

The chain uses TRBV5-1 and TRBJ2-2; 10 nucleotides match TRBD2. Germline loops: CDR1 SGHRS, CDR2 YFSETQ. The V and J ends lost 1 base and 6 bases, in that order; junction bases with no gene match: 3. The CDR3 loop spans 15 amino acids. The CDR3 spells CASSLTLAGAGELFF. The CDR3, as DNA: TGCGCCAGCAGCTTGACGCTAGCGGGAGCCGGGGAGCTGTTTTTT.

This rearrangement joins TRBV11-2 to TRBJ1-5; D is unclear. Germline V gene data show CDR1 as SGHAT and CDR2 as FQNNGV. Trimming took 2 bases from V and 5 from J, leaving 4 bases between them. The CDR3 runs to 12 residues. CDR3 nucleotides: TGTGCCAGCAGCTTACCCGATCAGCCCCAGCATTTT. As protein: CASSLPDQPQHF. Together with reference TRBV11-2 and TRBJ1-5, the CDR3 gives the full variable domain: EAGVAQSPRYKIIEKRQSVAFWCNPISGHATLYWYQQILGQGPKLLIQFQNNGVVDDSQLPKDRFSAERLKGVDSTLKIQPAKLEDSAVYLCASSLPDQPQHFGDGTRLSIL.

This clone was found once. The rearrangement links TRBV6-1 to TRBJ1-3; TRBD1 is a possible D gene (6 bases). The length of the CDR3 is 15 residues. Trimming removed 6 bases at V and 0 bases at J, with 12 bases between. Looked up from germline, CDR1 is MNHNS and CDR2 is SASEGT. The CDR3 protein is CASSRGAFSGNTIYF. For the CDR3, the DNA is TGTGCCAGCAGCCGGGGGGCTTTCTCTGGAAACACCATATATTTT.

This rearrangement joins TRBV5-4 to TRBJ2-7; TRBD2 matches 12 bases. Germline V CDR1 and CDR2: SGHNT, YYREEE (reference sequence). This CDR3 region has 14 residues. Unmatched junction bases numbered 2, after V lost 4 bases and J lost 3 bases. The CDR3 DNA is TGTGCCAGCAGCCCGACTAGCGGGAGCTACGAGCAGTACTTC. Translated, it gives CASSPTSGSYEQYF. Variable domain in full (rest from reference TRBV5-4 and TRBJ2-7): ETGVTQSPTHLIKTRGQQVTLRCSSQSGHNTVSWYQQALGQGPQFIFQYYREEENGRGNFPPRFSGLQFPNYSSELNVNALELDDSALYLCASSPTSGSYEQYFGPGTRLTVT.

This clone appeared once. This chain uses TRBV9 with TRBJ2-3; perhaps TRBD2 as D (6 bases). V shed 3 bases and J shed 1 base, with 15 bases lying between them. The CDR3 has 16 residues. Per the germline V gene, CDR1 is SGDLS and CDR2 is YYNGEE. CDR3: CASSARRDFGTDTQYF. The CDR3 region has the DNA TGTGCCAGCAGCGCGAGACGGGACTTTGGCACAGATACGCAGTATTTT. The whole variable domain, remainder taken from reference TRBV9 and TRBJ2-3, is DSGVTQTPKHLITATGQRVTLRCSPRSGDLSVYWYQQSLDQGLQFLIQYYNGEERAKGNILERFSAQQFPDLHSELNLSSLELGDSALYFCASSARRDFGTDTQYFGPGTRLTVL.

J is TRBJ1-5 and V is TRBV6-6; possible D gene TRBD1, 5 bases. CDR3 size: 16 residues. Trimming took 0 bases from V and 5 from J, leaving 14 bases between them. The germline gives CDR1 MNHNY, CDR2 SVGAGI (reference sequence). CDR3 in amino acids: CASSYSNRGAHQPQHF. The DNA for the CDR3 is TGTGCCAGCAGTTACTCCAACCGCGGGGCGCATCAGCCCCAGCATTTT.

The chain combines TRBV7-8 with TRBJ2-5; 7 nucleotides line up with TRBD2. Germline V gives CDR1 SGHVS, CDR2 FQNEAQ. V lost 4 bases, J lost 5 bases, and 10 bases stayed unmatched. This CDR3 has 15 residues. The CDR3 DNA sequence: TGTGCCAGCAGCTCCCCCTTTGCGGGAGAGGAGACCCAGTACTTC. It codes for CASSSPFAGEETQYF.

This chain links TRBV19 with TRBJ1-5; 11 nucleotides match TRBD1. In germline, CDR1 is LNHDA, CDR2 SQIVND (reference sequence). Germline trimming cut 5 bases from V and 4 bases from J; bases unmatched to any gene: 4. There are 15 residues in the CDR3. CDR3 sequence (DNA): TGTGCCAGTAGTTCCGGGACAGGGGGGAATCAGCCCCAGCATTTT. Its translation is CASSSGTGGNQPQHF.

The chain employs TRBV4-1 and TRBJ1-1; no clear D. CDR3 length: 13 amino acids. Germline CDR1 MGHRA, CDR2 YSYEKL. The V gene lost 0 bases and the J gene lost 3 bases, with 5 bases spanning the gap. The CDR3 bases are TGCGCCAGCAGCCAAGATCGGGACACTGAAGCTTTCTTT. It translates to CASSQDRDTEAFF.

The chain combines TRBV28 with TRBJ2-3; D is unresolved. The CDR3 has 12 amino acids. The V and J ends lost 1 base and 3 bases respectively, with 2 bases between them. Per germline, CDR1 MDHEN and CDR2 SYDVKM. The CDR3 sequence is CASSLLTDTQYF. The CDR3 DNA is TGTGCCAGCAGTTTATTGACAGATACGCAGTATTTT.

This sequence joins TRBV7-9 and TRBJ1-2; D possibly corresponds to TRBD1 (5 bases). CDR1 and CDR2 from the germline V gene are SEHNR and FQNEAQ (reference sequence). The CDR3 covers 14 residues. Trimming stripped 7 bases from V and 2 bases from J, with 14 bases between. CDR3 sequence reads: CASTRTGGNYGYTF. For the CDR3, the DNA is TGTGCCAGCACCAGGACGGGGGGGAACTATGGCTACACCTTC.

V and J are TRBV6-5 and TRBJ2-7; D tentatively fits TRBD1 or TRBD2 (5 bases each). In germline, CDR1 is MNHEY, CDR2 SVGAGI. There are 16 residues in the CDR3. V lost 0 bases and J 0 bases, leaving 12 bases between the germline ends. DNA for the CDR3: TGTGCCAGCAGTTACTCGTATGGGACCGGCTCCTACGAGCAGTACTTC. Translating gives CASSYSYGTGSYEQYF.

The chain is built from TRBV5-1 and TRBJ1-1, with D possibly being TRBD1 (5 bases). Germline CDR1 SGHRS, CDR2 YFSETQ. The CDR3 length is 14 residues. Deletions cut 6 bases from V and 3 bases from J, with 15 bases between. DNA of the CDR3: TGCGCCAGCACCCCGGGCAGGGAGGACACTGAAGCTTTCTTT. Its translation is CASTPGREDTEAFF.

Here the CDR3 reads CASSHRNQPQHF. The CDR3 coding sequence is TGTGCCAGCAGCCACAGAAATCAGCCCCAGCATTTT. The chain has TRBV27 and TRBJ1-5; D remains ambiguous. The CDR3 loop spans 12 amino acids. V gave up 6 bases and J gave up 4 bases, with 7 bases separating them. CDR1 is MNHEY and CDR2 is SMNVEV in the germline V gene (reference sequence).

The chain couples TRBV4-1 to TRBJ2-7; D is ambiguous. CDR1 is MGHRA and CDR2 is YSYEKL in the germline V gene. There are 12 residues in the CDR3. Trimming cost V 9 bases and J 7 bases, with 16 bases left between them. CDR3 bases: TGCGCCAGTTCCTTTGCGAAGGGAGAGCAGTACTTC. Its protein is CASSFAKGEQYF.

V and J are TRBV6-5 and TRBJ2-1; 9 bases map to TRBD2. In germline, CDR1 is MNHEY, CDR2 SVGAGI. This CDR3 contains 13 residues. The trim removed 5 bases at V and 6 bases at J, leaving 2 bases unmatched. As DNA, the CDR3 is TGTGCCAGCAGTAGGGGACTAGCCAATGAGCAGTTCTTC. The encoded protein is CASSRGLANEQFF.

This chain's CDR3 is CASSLVQDSYNEQFF. The CDR3 region has the DNA TGCGCCAGCAGCTTGGTACAGGACTCCTACAATGAGCAGTTCTTC. This sequence joins TRBV5-1 and TRBJ2-1; D is perhaps TRBD1 (5 bases). The CDR3 runs to 15 residues. V gave up 0 bases and J gave up 0 bases, with 7 bases separating them. CDR1 SGHRS and CDR2 YFSETQ come from the germline V gene.